The T cell receptor beta chain under discussion was sequenced for a study of OX40 agonist ivuxolimab in advanced cancers. Assay: immunoSEQ multiplex PCR; the TCRdb copy retains only in-frame clones and omits some. This table has some 40,000 clones, around 92% appearing once. The germline CDR1 and CDR2 sequences are SGHDN and FVKESK. Trimming pared 3 bases from V and 0 bases from J, leaving 11 bases between. The length of the CDR3 is 15 residues. The specimen comprised CD4+ or CD8+ T cells sorted from blood, sampled in a trial of the OX40 agonist ivuxolimab. This TCR derives from an adult with an advanced solid tumor such as melanoma, head and neck, liver or kidney cancer. The chain has TRBV14 and TRBJ1-1, with D perhaps matching TRBD1 (5 bases). The CDR3 loop is CASSHSGTVNTEAFF. The CDR3 nucleotides are TGTGCCAGCAGCCACTCCGGGACTGTGAACACTGAAGCTTTCTTT.